The sequence of this T cell receptor beta chain was determined in a study of shared clonotypes between healthy human individuals. Study background: A couple of women and a few men aged 18 to 49 served as donors. Study observations and caveats: The authors expected sequencing depth to affect clonotype sharing among donors.

Each subset's genomic DNA was split evenly across several immunoSEQ plates. In the authors' workflow: ImmunoSEQ output lacked quality scores and full-length reads, limiting matched filtering. Some clones are missing from TCRdb's copy, which holds only in-frame ones; the method was immunoSEQ multiplex PCR. For V, J and clone size, that table is used; D and trimming come from the DNA. This table holds about 610,000 clones, around 96% found once. Terminally differentiated effector memory CD45RA+ cells were excluded by CCR7 positive selection of CD45RO-negative cells. Turning to this clone: Its antigen remains unidentified.

Sequenced input: naive CD8+ T cells sorted from blood. This sequence was found in a woman in her twenties or thirties in good health.

CDR3 sequence reads: CAWDSNLGETQYF. DNA of the CDR3: TGTGCCTGGGACAGTAATTTGGGAGAGACCCAGTACTTC. The gene calls are TRBV30 and TRBJ2-5; perhaps TRBD1 as D (5 bases). The ends were cut back, 5 bases at V and 4 bases at J, with 14 bases in the middle. The CDR3 runs to 13 residues. The V gene's germline CDR1 is GTSNPN and CDR2 SVGIG (reference sequence).